The 21 T cell receptor beta chains below come from one sample, sequenced in a study of a mutant IDH1 vaccine in newly diagnosed glioma. Method: immunoSEQ multiplex PCR; TCRdb's copy keeps in-frame clones and lacks some. Of tens of thousands of clones in the sample, 70% to 90% were seen once. Specified time point: week 35, safety follow-up. The content of each vaccine dose was 300 ug of mutant IDH1 20-mer peptide, and topical imiquimod accompanied it. Antigens for these TCRs are unknown. This sample comprised PBMCs, obtained from a glioma patient whose treatment included an IDH1 peptide vaccine. These receptors were obtained from a man aged 30 to 39 with glioma.

A note on this clone: Distinct nucleotide sequences in the sample also encode this CDR3. V is TRBV30 and J is TRBJ2-1; D gene unclear. The germline CDR1 and CDR2 sequences are GTSNPN and SVGIG (reference sequence). Trimming removed 4 bases from V and 0 bases from J, with 7 bases in between. This CDR3 has 13 amino acids. In DNA form, the CDR3 reads TGTGCCTGGAAACGAGACTCCTACAATGAGCAGTTCTTC. Its translation is CAWKRDSYNEQFF.

The V gene is TRBV7-9, the J gene TRBJ1-6, with 9 bases matching TRBD1. In germline, CDR1 is SEHNR, CDR2 FQNEAQ (reference sequence). V dropped 5 bases and J dropped 14; count of bases not matched to a gene: 4. The CDR3 loop spans 12 amino acids. The DNA for the CDR3 is TGTGCCAGCAGCCGCGGACAGGGGACCCTCCACTTT. This translates into CASSRGQGTLHF. Filled out from reference TRBV7-9 and TRBJ1-6, the complete variable domain reads DTGVSQNPRHKITKRGQNVTFRCDPISEHNRLYWYRQTLGQGPEFLTYFQNEAQLEKSRLLSDRFSAERPKGSFSTLEIQRTEQGDSAMYLCASSRGQGTLHFGNGTRLTVT.

This clone was recorded only once. The chain uses TRBV9 and TRBJ2-3, with no clear D. This CDR3 region has 14 residues. Trimming left V 7 bases short and J 2 bases short, with 14 bases between. CDR1 is SGDLS and CDR2 is YYNGEE in the germline V gene. CDR3 sequence: CASSVSRYTDTQYF. Here the CDR3 DNA reads TGTGCCAGCTCCGTATCAAGGTACACAGATACGCAGTATTTT.

The gene calls are TRBV10-3 and TRBJ2-1; the match to TRBD2 covers 15 bases. This CDR3 has 19 residues. V was clipped by 10 bases and J by 0 bases; unmatched bases: 13. The germline gives CDR1 ENHRY, CDR2 SYGVKD. The CDR3 region has the DNA TGTGCCACCCTTGGCGGGACTAGCGGGGGGAGTAACTCCTACAATGAGCAGTTCTTC. The encoded protein is CATLGGTSGGSNSYNEQFF.

This clone was counted a few times. This chain connects TRBV7-6 to TRBJ1-6; TRBD1 aligns across 11 bases. The CDR3 spans 16 residues. The germline CDR1 and CDR2 sequences are SGHVS and FNYEAQ. V lost 1 base and J lost 9; bases outside the gene matches: 5. The DNA for the CDR3 is TGTGCCAGCAGCTTAGGGACAGGGGGCTCTAGTTCACCCCTCCACTTT. This gives the protein CASSLGTGGSSSPLHF.

This sequence joins TRBV30 and TRBJ2-7; 11 bases align to TRBD2. Germline V CDR1 and CDR2: GTSNPN, SVGIG (reference sequence). This CDR3 spans 13 amino acids. The ends lost 2 bases at V and 4 bases at J; junction bases unmatched: 1. This CDR3 reads CAWSTSGGYEQYF. Written as DNA, the CDR3 is TGTGCCTGGAGTACTAGCGGGGGTTACGAGCAGTACTTC.

The genes are TRBV2 and TRBJ1-2; possible D gene TRBD1, 6 bases. The CDR3 extends over 13 amino acids. Germline loops: CDR1 SNHLY, CDR2 FYNNEI. The V end lost 4 bases, the J end lost 4 bases, and 10 bases lay between the germline ends. The DNA of the CDR3 is TGTGCCAGCAGTGCAGGGGCTAGCTATGGCTACACCTTC. Translated, it gives CASSAGASYGYTF. Supplemented by reference TRBV2 and TRBJ1-2, the full variable domain reads EPEVTQTPSHQVTQMGQEVILRCVPISNHLYFYWYRQILGQKVEFLVSFYNNEISEKSEIFDDQFSVERPDGSNFTLKIRSTKLEDSAMYFCASSAGASYGYTFGSGTRLTVV.

This chain links TRBV30 with TRBJ1-2, with 8 bases aligning to TRBD1. Trimming took 4 bases from V and 3 from J; bases not matched to a gene: 7. From germline, CDR1 is GTSNPN and CDR2 SVGIG (reference sequence). The CDR3 covers 14 residues. CDR3 sequence: CAWTGGFTYYGYTF. The CDR3 nucleotides are TGTGCCTGGACAGGGGGCTTCACTTACTATGGCTACACCTTC.

The CDR3 protein is CASSGRGGYTF. CDR3 in DNA: TGTGCCAGCAGCGGTCGAGGGGGCTACACCTTC. The chain uses TRBV9 and TRBJ1-2; D not resolved. The germline V gene has CDR1 SGDLS and CDR2 YYNGEE. This CDR3 contains 11 residues. V was shortened by 3 bases and J by 8 bases, with 8 bases between the two germline ends.

The V and J genes are TRBV2 and TRBJ1-2, with 8 bases identical to TRBD1. V was clipped by 4 bases and J by 7 bases; unmatched bases: 8. The germline gives CDR1 SNHLY, CDR2 FYNNEI. CDR3 length: 14 amino acids. DNA of the CDR3: TGTGCCAGCAGTGGGTTCCAGGGGGCAGGTGGCTACACCTTC. It translates to CASSGFQGAGGYTF.

The chain recombines TRBV10-1 with TRBJ2-1; 7 bases align to TRBD2. Germline V lookup: CDR1 WNHNN, CDR2 SYGVQD (reference sequence). V lost 5 bases and J lost 5; bases outside the gene matches: 9. The CDR3 sequence is 15 residues long. The CDR3 sequence is CASSPIWDYDNEQFF. In nucleotides, the CDR3 is TGCGCCAGCAGTCCTATTTGGGACTATGACAATGAGCAGTTCTTC.

The chain employs TRBV2 and TRBJ2-1; the match to TRBD1 covers 7 bases. This CDR3 is built from 13 residues. The V and J ends lost 5 bases and 5 bases, in that order; junction bases with no gene match: 3. Germline CDR1 reads SNHLY; CDR2 reads FYNNEI. CDR3 nucleotide sequence: TGTGCCAGCAGTCGGGACAGCAACAATGAGCAGTTCTTC. It specifies CASSRDSNNEQFF.

Only one count was recorded for this clone. The gene calls are TRBV29-1 and TRBJ2-7, with D maybe TRBD1 (5 bases). The germline V and J ends were trimmed by 4 bases and 4 bases, with 14 bases remaining between them. The CDR3 spans 13 residues. The germline V gene has CDR1 SQVTM and CDR2 ANQGSEA. CDR3 nucleotides: TGCAGCGTTGGATCTGACAGCTCATACGAGCAGTACTTC. Amino acid sequence: CSVGSDSSYEQYF.

The chain recombines TRBV5-1 with TRBJ2-5, with 8 bases lining up with TRBD1. With 5 bases clipped from V and 5 bases from J, the junction kept 8 bases outside the gene matches. CDR3 size: 14 residues. The V gene's germline CDR1 is SGHRS and CDR2 YFSETQ. Here the CDR3 DNA reads TGCGCCAGCAGAATCACAGGGGGAAGGGAGACCCAGTACTTC. This gives the protein CASRITGGRETQYF. The full variable domain, in which reference TRBV5-1 and TRBJ2-5 provide the parts outside the CDR3, is KAGVTQTPRYLIKTRGQQVTLSCSPISGHRSVSWYQQTPGQGLQFLFEYFSETQRNKGNFPGRFSGRQFSNSRSEMNVSTLELGDSALYLCASRITGGRETQYFGPGTRLLVL.

The chain has TRBV5-1 and TRBJ1-1; no reliable D call. V was shortened by 4 bases and J by 4 bases, with 14 bases between the two germline ends. This CDR3 is 14 amino acids long. Per the germline V gene, CDR1 is SGHRS and CDR2 is YFSETQ. The CDR3 DNA sequence: TGCGCCAGCAGCCTGGTCAGTAGGAGCACTGAAGCTTTCTTT. Translation gives CASSLVSRSTEAFF.

The chain employs TRBV9 and TRBJ1-4, with a tentative D call TRBD1 (6 bases). The CDR3 runs 14 residues. Germline CDR1 is SGDLS and CDR2 is YYNGEE. The V end was cut by 5 bases, the J end by 4 bases, with 12 bases between. DNA for the CDR3: TGTGCCAGCAGTAGGGGGGGTTTTAATGAAAAACTGTTTTTT. Protein: CASSRGGFNEKLFF.

The DNA of the CDR3 is TGTGCCAGCAGTTTGCCTAGGGCAGGCCACTTAGCCAATTCCAAAGAATATACTGAAGCTTTCTTT. This sequence encodes CASSLPRAGHLANSKEYTEAFF. This rearrangement joins TRBV28 to TRBJ1-1; D gene ambiguous. In germline, CDR1 is MDHEN, CDR2 SYDVKM. V dropped 3 bases and J dropped 5 bases, with 37 bases sitting between them. This CDR3 comprises 22 residues.

This chain joins TRBV5-1 and TRBJ1-2; 8 bases line up with TRBD1. Germline-derived CDR1 and CDR2 are SGHRS and YFSETQ. V gave up 4 bases and J gave up 3 bases; unmatched junction bases: 5. This CDR3 contains 14 residues. CDR3 in DNA: TGCGCCAGCAGCAATCAGGGGGCTGACTATGGCTACACCTTC. It is translated as CASSNQGADYGYTF.

The chain employs TRBV7-3 and TRBJ2-1; D is perhaps TRBD2 (6 bases). The V gene lost 5 bases and the J gene lost 0 bases, with 11 bases spanning the gap. Germline V gives CDR1 SGHTA, CDR2 FQGTGA. This CDR3 spans 15 amino acids. The CDR3 nucleotides are TGTGCCAGCAGCACCGGGGGTGCCTCCTACAATGAGCAGTTCTTC. Its protein product is CASSTGGASYNEQFF.

The chain uses TRBV4-1 and TRBJ2-3, with D unclear. V lost 4 bases and J lost 6, with 8 bases in between. CDR3 length: 12 residues. The V gene's germline CDR1 is MGHRA and CDR2 YSYEKL. CDR3 region: CASSPAQDTQYF. CDR3 nucleotides: TGCGCCAGCAGCCCGGCACAGGATACGCAGTATTTT.

The gene calls are TRBV21-1 and TRBJ1-5; TRBD1 is taken as the D call from the table, unchecked against the DNA. TRBV21-1 is flagged as a pseudogene. The CDR3 is 18 residues long. CDR3 DNA sequence: TGTGCCAGCAGCAAATTTTTGCAGCAGGGGCAGGTCAATCAGCCCCAGCATTTT. This encodes CASSKFLQQGQVNQPQHF.